This T cell receptor beta chain was sequenced in a study of blood T cell repertoires in COVID-19. This clone has more than one count but fewer than ten. Seattle participants joined during active infection and were tracked over time. CDR1 is GTSNPN and CDR2 is SVGIG in the germline V gene (reference sequence). The CDR3 is made up of 16 amino acids. V shed 2 bases and J 2 bases; nucleotides not matched to a gene: 8. Repertoires were generated with immunoSEQ multiplex PCR, while TCRdb's copy carries only in-frame clones and drops some. The sample consists of 300,000 to 400,000 clones, 80% to 90% of them appearing once.

This receptor was taken from a woman in her twenties or thirties with COVID-19, enrolled during active disease. The sequenced material came from peripheral blood. The chain has TRBV30 and TRBJ1-5; 8 nucleotides align to TRBD1. DNA of the CDR3: TGTGCCTGGAGTCCAAGACAGGGGAAGGGCAATCAGCCCCAGCATTTT. It encodes CAWSPRQGKGNQPQHF.